In this sample, the clone carrying this T cell receptor (beta chain) turned up many times. Its antigen is unidentified. Using RNA transcripts as the source, TCR beta CDR3 regions were amplified. A first-round RT-PCR of the TCR CDR3 used the HTBI primer set. TCRdb re-called the multiplex PCR reads through MiXCR, storing one row per CDR3 protein. The data show some 360,000 distinct CDR3 sequences, 18% seen once. Diagnoses were made from clinical symptoms, serum measures (thyroxine and TRAb), thyroid ultrasound and orbital computed tomography. This sample was included in a study of T cells in Graves' hyperthyroidism and ophthalmopathy. The study, taken as a whole, reports: Most thyroid clonotypes with frequency above 0.001 were detected in blood. Stable hyperthyroidism was told apart from ophthalmopathy by a model built on 13 V-J features.

This CDR3 is 13 amino acids long. Between the trimmed V and J ends, which lost 7 bases and 7 bases, there was a span of 17 bases. Per the germline V gene, CDR1 is SNHLY and CDR2 is FYNNEI. The V gene is TRBV2, the J gene TRBJ2-7, with D hard to call. The material sequenced was blood. The receptor comes from a woman aged 40-49 years with Graves' ophthalmopathy. The CDR3 region is CASTGQTGWEQYF. The DNA for the CDR3 is TGTGCCAGCACCGGCCAAACTGGCTGGGAGCAGTACTTC.